The T cell receptor beta chain described here comes from a study of OX40 agonist ivuxolimab in advanced cancers. Notes on the study in general: The work left the antigen specificity of expanded peripheral T cells undetermined. The study observed clonal expansion of CD4+ and CD8+ blood T cells by week 6 at 0.1 to 3.0 mg/kg.

Libraries were prepared by immunoSEQ multiplex PCR; TCRdb keeps only in-frame clonotypes and omits some of them. The data hold over 5,500 clones, with approximately 71% observed a single time. The CDR3 contains 14 residues. Germline CDR1 is SGHDT and CDR2 is YYEEEE. V shed 0 bases and J shed 8 bases, with 14 bases lying between them. Concerning this clone: Its matching antigen is unknown.

The sequencing used CD4+ or CD8+ T cells sorted from blood, collected in a trial of the OX40 agonist ivuxolimab. The receptor comes from an adult with an advanced solid tumor such as melanoma, head and neck, liver or kidney cancer. The chain is built from TRBV5-6 and TRBJ1-2; D is unresolved. This CDR3 is CASSLGRNLLGYTF. DNA of the CDR3: TGTGCCAGCAGCTTGGGGCGGAACCTACTCGGCTACACCTTC.